Listed below are T cell receptor beta chains from one sample, sequenced in a study of T cell repertoires in cytomegalovirus infection. One entry per CDR3 protein results from TCRdb running MiXCR on the reads. The sample includes 100,000 or so distinct CDR3 sequences, about 40% of them seen just once. Their specific antigens are unknown. Material: CD8+ T cells from cultured PBMCs, obtained from culture after CMV antigen stimulation. Receptors originate from a human donor in good health (CMV status not recorded). Some clones in this sample may be carry-over from other donors' samples. Each CDR3 is given without its conserved first and last residue.

j_call	v_call	cdr3_aa
TRBJ1-5	TRBV4-1	ASSQEGGNQPQH
TRBJ1-1	TRBV5-6	ASSPVRTGGAEAF
TRBJ2-7	TRBV7-8	ASSLGLAESYEQY
TRBJ2-7	TRBV4-1	ASSHTGTVYEQY
TRBJ2-3	TRBV4-1	ASSQSLAGGTDTQY
TRBJ1-1	TRBV2	ASRQARGMNTEAF
TRBJ1-4	TRBV20-1	SAIDRDRLNEKLF
TRBJ2-3	TRBV7-7	ASSFGGATDTQY
TRBJ1-2	TRBV24-1	ATSDPRRGLVNGYT
TRBJ2-2	TRBV12-3/TRBV12-4	ASSFSVTGELF
TRBJ2-7	TRBV20-1	SATRGNDYEQY
TRBJ1-5	TRBV27	ASSPIALGGNQPQH
TRBJ2-3	TRBV6-6	ASSYPPAVITDTQY
TRBJ2-7	TRBV4-1	ASSQEVGGGGEQY
TRBJ1-6	TRBV2	ASNAVPYKSTLH
TRBJ2-4	TRBV12-5	ASGLGDENIQY
TRBJ2-1	TRBV12-5	ASGHPALRDRGLDEQF
TRBJ2-3	TRBV6-6	ATLRRQGTDTQY
TRBJ1-1	TRBV4-1	ASSHSDRDAEAF
TRBJ2-7	TRBV2	ASMGVGVRNEQY
TRBJ1-1	TRBV5-8	ASSPGPNTEAF
TRBJ2-1	TRBV20-1	SARGVAGGYEQF
TRBJ2-7	TRBV13	ASSRMGDKSYEQY
TRBJ2-7	TRBV7-8	ASSLLTGSYEQY
TRBJ1-1	TRBV7-9	ASSLETNTEAF
TRBJ1-1	TRBV11-2	ASSLVAGSTEAF
TRBJ1-1	TRBV6-5	ASSYSWGAEAF
TRBJ2-3	TRBV7-3	ASSSGLAGGRTDTQY
TRBJ2-5	TRBV29-1	SVSSGLGQTQY
TRBJ2-3	TRBV7-2	ASTPWGTDTQY
TRBJ2-5	TRBV14	ASSQDFKDSSDQETQY
TRBJ2-1	TRBV7-9	ASSLRGQGAGDNEQF
TRBJ2-1	TRBV20-1	SARSLAGGNEQF
TRBJ1-5	TRBV28	ASSYNTGVDQPQH
TRBJ1-5	TRBV15	ATAPTSGYQPQH
TRBJ1-1	TRBV2	ASSEAPRNTEAF
TRBJ2-2	TRBV7-6	ASSFTGGRTGELF
TRBJ2-5	TRBV7-6	ASSLVSPQETQY
TRBJ2-1	TRBV6-2/TRBV6-3	ASSRTSGGNYNEQF
TRBJ2-5	TRBV11-2	ASSLGVSPSFETQY
TRBJ2-5	TRBV28	ASETYRRGQETQY
TRBJ2-6	TRBV19	ASTMGQSGSGANVLT
TRBJ1-5	TRBV5-6	ASSHGGNNQPQH
TRBJ1-2	TRBV19	ASSTRPLDLNYGYT
TRBJ2-2	TRBV27	ASSSTGLYTGELF
TRBJ1-3	TRBV12-3/TRBV12-4	ASSLDAGPSGNTIY
TRBJ2-7	TRBV7-2	ASSLISGGRYEQY
TRBJ1-1	TRBV10-3	AIRLGSITEAF
TRBJ2-1	TRBV2	ASSEQFSGGSIYNEQF
TRBJ1-4	TRBV11-2	ASSLSYATNEKLF
TRBJ2-3	TRBV15	ATSRDHSTDTQY
TRBJ2-7	TRBV27	ASSLSGMLWEQY
TRBJ1-5	TRBV7-6	ASSLAVGEANQPQH
TRBJ2-6	TRBV5-1	ASSLVPSGGALTGANVLT